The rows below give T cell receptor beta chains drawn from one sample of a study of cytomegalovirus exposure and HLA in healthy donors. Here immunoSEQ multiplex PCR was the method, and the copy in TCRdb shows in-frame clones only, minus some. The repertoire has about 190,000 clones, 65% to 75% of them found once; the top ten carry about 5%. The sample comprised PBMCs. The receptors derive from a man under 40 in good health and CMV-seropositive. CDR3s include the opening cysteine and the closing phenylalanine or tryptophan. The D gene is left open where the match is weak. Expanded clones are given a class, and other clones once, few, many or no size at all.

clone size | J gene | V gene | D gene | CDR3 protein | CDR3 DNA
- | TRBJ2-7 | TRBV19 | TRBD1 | CASSPPLGQGLYEQYF | TGTGCCAGTAGTCCCCCTCTAGGACAGGGCTTATACGAGCAGTACTTC
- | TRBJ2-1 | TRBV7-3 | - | CASSFNRISYNEQFF | TGTGCCAGCAGCTTCAACAGGATTTCCTACAATGAGCAGTTCTTC
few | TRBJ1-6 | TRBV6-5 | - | CASSSSVYNSPLHF | TGTGCCAGCAGTTCGAGCGTCTATAATTCACCCCTCCACTTT
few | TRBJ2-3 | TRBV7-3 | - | CASSPMGGAQDTQYF | TGTGCCAGCAGCCCAATGGGGGGGGCTCAAGATACGCAGTATTTT
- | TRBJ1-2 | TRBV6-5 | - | CASSARTSFGYGYTF | TGTGCCAGCAGTGCCCGGACATCCTTTGGCTATGGCTACACCTTC
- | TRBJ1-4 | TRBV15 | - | CATSRDRGWEKLFF | TGTGCCACCAGCAGAGACAGGGGATGGGAAAAACTGTTTTTT
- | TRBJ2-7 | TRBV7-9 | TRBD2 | CASSPLSGASYEQYF | TGTGCCAGCAGCCCCCTTAGCGGGGCTTCCTACGAGCAGTACTTC
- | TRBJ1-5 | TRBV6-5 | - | CASSPVSNQPQHF | TGTGCCAGCAGTCCAGTTAGCAATCAGCCCCAGCATTTT
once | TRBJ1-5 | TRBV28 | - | CASRGQGLNNQPQHF | TGTGCCAGCAGGGGGCAGGGGTTGAACAATCAGCCCCAGCATTTT
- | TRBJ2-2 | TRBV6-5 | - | CASSYWGDGELFF | TGTGCCAGCAGTTACTGGGGAGACGGGGAGCTGTTTTTT
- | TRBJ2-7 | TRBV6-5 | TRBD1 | CASTPDRGLYEQYF | TGTGCCAGCACTCCGGACAGGGGGCTATACGAGCAGTACTTC
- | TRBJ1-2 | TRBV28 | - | CASSPGDGGVRGYTF | TGTGCCAGCAGTCCAGGGGACGGTGGAGTGAGGGGCTACACCTTC
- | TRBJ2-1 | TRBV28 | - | CASSRLSGSNEQFF | TGTGCCAGCAGCCGTTTGAGCGGGTCCAATGAGCAGTTCTTC
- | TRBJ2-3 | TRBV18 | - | CASSPTGTDTQYF | TGTGCCAGCTCACCAACAGGCACAGATACGCAGTATTTT
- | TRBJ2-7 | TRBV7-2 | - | CASSVLNDEQYF | TGTGCCAGCAGCGTCCTAAATGACGAGCAGTACTTC
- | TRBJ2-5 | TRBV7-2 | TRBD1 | CASSPRTGAHQETQYF | TGTGCCAGCAGCCCAAGGACAGGGGCCCACCAAGAGACCCAGTACTTC
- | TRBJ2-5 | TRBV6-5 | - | CASSSLPREQYF | TGTGCCAGCAGTTCACTCCCGAGAGAGCAGTACTTC
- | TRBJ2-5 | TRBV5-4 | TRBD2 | CASSSRLAGEETQYF | TGTGCCAGCAGCTCCCGACTAGCGGGAGAAGAGACCCAGTACTTC
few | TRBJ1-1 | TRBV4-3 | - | CASSQDPVGAMNTEAFF | TGCGCCAGCAGCCAAGATCCGGTGGGGGCCATGAACACTGAAGCTTTCTTT
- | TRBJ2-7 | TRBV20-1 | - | CSASGQYF | TGCAGTGCCAGCGGGCAGTACTTC
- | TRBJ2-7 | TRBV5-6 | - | CASSLRDFYYEQYF | TGTGCCAGCAGCCTCCGGGACTTCTACTACGAGCAGTACTTC
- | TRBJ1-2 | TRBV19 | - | CASSTPPQGSYTF | TGTGCCAGTAGTACCCCTCCTCAGGGTAGCTACACCTTC
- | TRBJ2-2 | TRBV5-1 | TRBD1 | CASTIVLQGLTTGELFF | TGCGCCAGCACTATCGTATTACAGGGGCTGACCACCGGGGAGCTGTTTTTT
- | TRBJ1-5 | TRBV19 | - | CASNRRGQPQHF | TGTGCCAGTAACCGGAGAGGGCAGCCCCAGCATTTT
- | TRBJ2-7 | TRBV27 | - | CASSSPLRSSYEQYF | TGTGCCAGCAGTTCACCTCTACGGAGCTCCTACGAGCAGTACTTC
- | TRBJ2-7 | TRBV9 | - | CASSVGGSGEQYF | TGTGCCAGCAGCGTAGGTGGTTCGGGGGAGCAGTACTTC
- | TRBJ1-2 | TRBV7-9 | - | CASSLTTNGGYTF | TGTGCCAGCAGCTTAACTACTAACGGGGGCTACACCTTC
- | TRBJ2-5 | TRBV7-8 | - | CASSLGQGQETQYF | TGTGCCAGCAGCTTAGGGCAGGGCCAAGAGACCCAGTACTTC
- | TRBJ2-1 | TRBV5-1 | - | CASSPGSSYNEQFF | TGCGCCAGCAGCCCGGGGAGCTCCTACAATGAGCAGTTCTTC
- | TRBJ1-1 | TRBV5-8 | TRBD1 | CASSSNRGRTEAFF | TGTGCCAGCAGCAGTAACAGGGGGCGAACTGAAGCTTTCTTT
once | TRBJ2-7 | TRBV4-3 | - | CASSQSPSGAYEQYF | TGCGCCAGCAGCCAATCCCCTTCCGGGGCCTACGAGCAGTACTTC
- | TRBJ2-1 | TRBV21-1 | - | CASSKVKHSYNEQFF | TGTGCCAGCAGCAAAGTTAAGCATTCCTACAATGAGCAGTTCTTC
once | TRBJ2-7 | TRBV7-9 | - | CASSFRGSSSYEQYF | TGTGCCAGCAGCTTCAGGGGCTCAAGCTCCTACGAGCAGTACTTC
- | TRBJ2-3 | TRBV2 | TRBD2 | CASGTTTDTQYF | TGTGCCAGCGGGACTACCACAGATACGCAGTATTTT
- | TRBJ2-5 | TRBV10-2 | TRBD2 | CASSESRLAGETQYF | TGCGCCAGCAGTGAGTCGCGACTAGCGGGGGAGACCCAGTACTTC
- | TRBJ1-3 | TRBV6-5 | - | CASIWQGTAGNTIYF | TGTGCCAGCATTTGGCAGGGTACGGCTGGAAACACCATATATTTT
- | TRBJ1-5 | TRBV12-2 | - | CASRFSRDRRSQPQHF | TGTGCAAGTCGCTTTTCCCGCGACAGAAGAAGTCAGCCCCAGCATTTT
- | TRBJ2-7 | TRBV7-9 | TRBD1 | CASSSGDRGYEQYF | TGTGCCAGCAGCTCAGGGGACAGGGGCTACGAGCAGTACTTC
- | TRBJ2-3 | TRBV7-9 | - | CASSSLGEALTDTQYF | TGTGCCAGCAGCTCGTTGGGGGAGGCCCTCACAGATACGCAGTATTTT
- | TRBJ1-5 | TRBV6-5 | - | CASTTRQGNQPQHF | TGTGCCAGCACGACCCGACAGGGCAATCAGCCCCAGCATTTT
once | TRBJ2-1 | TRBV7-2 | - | CASSLQGPYNEQFF | TGTGCCAGCAGCTTACAGGGCCCCTACAATGAGCAGTTCTTC
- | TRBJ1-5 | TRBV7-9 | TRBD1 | CASSVQGANQPQHF | TGTGCCAGCAGCGTTCAGGGGGCTAATCAGCCCCAGCATTTT
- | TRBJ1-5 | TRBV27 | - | CASSLGGDQPQHF | TGTGCCAGCAGTTTAGGAGGAGATCAGCCCCAGCATTTT